This entry concerns a single T cell receptor (beta chain). Its antigen remains unidentified. Qualities for individual bases were not recorded, and no much larger clone is one base off. The cohort was made up of hundreds of healthy bone marrow donors. At the time of sampling, every cohort member was nominally healthy, though immune exposures that went unrecorded were likely present. The donor was CMV seronegative and belonged to the group of under 400 seronegative cohort members. Every donor gave a peripheral blood sample, and the peripheral blood mononuclear cells from that sample were used for TCR beta sequencing. Genomic DNA was extracted from the blood cell samples with the Qiagen DNeasy Blood Extraction Kit. This entry comes from a study of cytomegalovirus exposure and HLA in healthy donors (dated by TCRdb to the late 2010s). In the study overall: In an earlier analysis of approximately 500 of the donors, under 300 Gb of sequence data and 100 million or so unique TCR beta sequences from 150 million to 200 million T cells were reported. Roughly 290 gigabases of sequencing data and about 92 million unique TCR sequences made up an early release that covered nearly 650 HLA-typed donors. The genetic ancestry cluster associated with self-reported Caucasian donors included roughly four fifths of the 398 genotyped donors. The study aimed to test whether signatures of past pathogen exposure could be identified by cataloging public T cell receptors. The study used immunosequencing to profile the T cell repertoires of approximately 650 subjects and linked those repertoires to cytomegalovirus serostatus. A separate validation cohort of roughly 120 different subjects was used in addition to the 666-subject first cohort. The study combined high-throughput TCR immunosequencing, statistical association of individual TCRs with disease status, and machine learning to predict cytomegalovirus infection status. A later analysis re-examined previously published TCR beta repertoires from over 500 donors and added high-resolution HLA genotyping to investigate patterns of TCR occurrence. In the later analysis, no new phenotypic data were used to find candidate immune exposures; instead, reliance was placed on TCR beta sequences and their occurrence across donors. An earlier analysis of 587 of the donors used high-throughput TCR beta sequencing to judge whether each TCR beta V gene segment behaved as functional or pseudogenic. Alongside the repertoire data, information on donor age, sex, ethnicity and CMV serostatus was compiled. A later genetic analysis used genome-wide SNP genotypes for about 60% of the roughly 700 donors, treating that subset as a discovery cohort. Every discovery cohort repertoire had been produced on one sequencing platform. Class I and class II HLA loci were covered by the typing at four-digit resolution. The number of typed donors differed by locus: roughly 629-630 for A, B, C, DRB1 and DQB1; approximately 540 for DQA1; 606 for DPA1; and around 450 for DPB1. Roughly five DR-DQ haplotypes were handled as single units for association and clustering, since linkage in the cohort was strong. Across approximately 400 genotyped donors of the cohort, an average of approximately 220,000 unique TCR beta nucleotide sequences per donor were sequenced, and about a sixth of those sequences were non-productive. General conclusions and limits of the study: Most TCR sequences were observed very rarely across donors, whereas some public TCRs were present in many individuals. In a later analysis, several top co-occurrence clusters were reported to appear linked to parvovirus B19, influenza, CMV and Epstein-Barr virus. Because counts were too low, seventeen rarely observed V segments, including chromosome 9 orphons, were excluded from the earlier analysis of around 640 of the donors. The study gave a list of 150 to 200 TCR beta chains associated with cytomegalovirus. The 87-base-pair reads could not distinguish some IMGT-functional V segments, including TRBV6-2 and TRBV6-3, so those segments were excluded. At a false discovery rate of 0.05, a later analysis linked about 17,000 TCR beta sequences to specific HLA alleles. Because HLA typing was missing for some donors at each locus, association tests included only the typed subset. The classifier was reported to diagnose cytomegalovirus status with high specificity and sensitivity in both the original and validation cohorts. In a later analysis, HLA-associated TCR beta chains showed more clonal expansion and lower generation probabilities than non-associated chains that were equally common. A few of the identified cytomegalovirus-associated TCR beta chains were confirmed in vitro to be specific for cytomegalovirus antigens. Assigning TCR associations to individual alleles was difficult when HLA alleles, especially DR and DQ, strongly co-occurred. In a later analysis, the rate of TCR association differed among HLA loci, with DRB1 alleles having the most associated TCRs and HLA-C alleles having the fewest. This cohort had only TCR beta chains sequenced, and the lack of alpha or paired-chain data limited which features could be detected. Linkage disequilibrium might explain the correlated functional status among segregating V segments, but an unknown experimental factor could not be excluded. V-gene and J-gene trimming of TCR beta chains was associated with a missense DCLRE1C variant in a later genetic analysis, and the association was replicated in an independent cohort. A later genetic analysis reported fewer N-insertions in productive TCRs among donors in an Asian-associated ancestry cluster than the approximately 670-donor mean. A further reported finding was that TCR beta sequences accurately predicted the HLA-A and HLA-B alleles for most subjects in the first cohort. Immune exposure information for the cohort was limited to CMV serostatus. An earlier analysis of roughly 570 of the donors showed that most TCR beta V segments appeared in productive rearrangements either about 87% or about 30% of the time, which broadly matched IMGT annotations. According to the authors, the approach could potentially be generalized to other disease states and immunological phenotypes. A group of highly shared sequence variants was considered likely to be a technical artifact of the sequencing pipeline. Presence/absence analyses assumed roughly uniform sequencing depth across donors, an assumption that may not hold. A later analysis found that most CMV-associated TCR beta chains appeared HLA-restricted, with HLA associations seemingly driven largely by CMV exposure.

Library prep was done by the immunoSEQ multiplex PCR assay. For the multiplex PCR, a mixture combining 60 forward primers for TCR Vbeta segments and 13 reverse primers for TCR Jbeta segments was used. The CDR3 region of rearranged TCR beta genes was amplified from genomic DNA by a multiplex PCR assay. Amplified TCR beta libraries were sequenced as 87-base-pair reads on the Illumina HiSeq System. Per the authors' processing: A later analysis counted some 74 million unique TCR beta chains across the 600 to 850 repertoires, and roughly 10 million of these chains were shared by at least two donors. Raw reads were error-corrected and collapsed into unique sequences with a nearest-neighbor algorithm that merged closely related sequences to remove PCR and sequencing errors. To assign V, D and J gene segments, CDR3 sequences were aligned to IMGT reference sequences. For a sequence to be retained, a match of at least six nucleotides to both a V gene segment and a J gene segment was required. A rearrangement counted as productive if the CDR3 had no stop codons and remained in frame with V and J, and every other rearrangement counted as non-productive. CDR3 was defined by IMGT convention, running from the second conserved V-encoded cysteine to the conserved J-encoded phenylalanine. In an earlier analysis of approximately 500 of the donors, sequences lacking an unambiguous match to a single V gene segment were excluded. In an earlier analysis of roughly 500 of the donors, V segments were called functional above 56.7% productive rearrangements and were called segregating when the between-donor standard deviation exceeded 5%. To diagnose cytomegalovirus status from the catalog of TCR beta chain sequences, a statistical classification framework was built. In a later analysis, V and J genes were assigned by comparing TCR nucleotide sequences against IMGT/GENE-DB human TR gene sequences. Using the TCRdist pipeline, a later analysis assigned CDR3 sequences along with most-parsimonious VDJ recombination scenarios. A later analysis defined each TCR beta chain by its CDR3 amino acid sequence plus V-gene family, and excluded reads lacking a unique V-gene family. A later analysis removed 592 highly shared, low-generation-probability nucleotide sequences to deal with suspected cross-contamination and a sequencing artifact. For each public chain, a later analysis derived a clonal expansion index from normalized ranks of inferred template counts within each repertoire. A later analysis computed generation probabilities with a VDJ recombination model fitted to out-of-frame rearrangements, and checked the results against IGoR. Hypergeometric tests were used in a later analysis to score TCR-TCR, TCR-HLA and TCR-CMV co-occurrence, with a repertoire-size bias correction applied to the TCR pairs. In a later analysis, false discovery rates were estimated by permuting HLA or CMV assignments 20 times. In a later analysis, co-occurring TCRs were grouped with DBSCAN, and TCRdist sequence similarity was added when clustering was performed within HLA-allele-positive subsets. Repertoires with fewer than 30,000 or more than 120,000 public chains were left out of co-occurrence clustering, as were five repertoires with anomalous nucleotide sharing. TCRdb provides this immuneACCESS table in a form limited to in-frame rearrangements. Some clones are lacking; in checked studies, under half of them reflect an unresolved V gene, and why the rest are absent is not known. V, J and clone size reflect that table, while D and trimming were determined from the DNA. The sample yields approximately 150,000 clones; around 84% were counted once. The top ten constitute more than 2% of the sample.

For this chain, trimming is 10 bases at the V end and 6 bases at the J end, and the number of junction bases without a gene match is 10. The CDR3 spans 14 residues, from the cysteine through the phenylalanine. This entry keeps only the CDR3 DNA: 42 bases, framed from base 1. According to the germline V gene, CDR1 reads WSHSY and CDR2 reads SAAADI. In this chain, TRBV10-2 is recombined with TRBJ1-4, and TRBD1 matches 8 of the central bases. The sample comprised PBMCs. This clonotype originated in a boy younger than 10 in good health and CMV-seronegative. The CDR3 loop reads CATSPGQEYEKLFF. The bases read TGCGCCACCTCCCCGGGACAGGAATATGAAAAACTGTTTTTT.